This T cell receptor beta chain was identified during a study of T cells in Graves' hyperthyroidism and ophthalmopathy. Germline CDR1 and CDR2: LGHDT and YNNKEL (reference sequence). Trimming stripped 1 base from V and 1 base from J, with 3 bases between. This CDR3 has 13 amino acids. PBMCs were sourced from over 8.5 ml fresh peripheral blood. RNA transcripts were the template for amplifying TCR beta CDR3 regions. TCR CDR3 underwent first-round RT-PCR with the HTBI primer set. TCRdb ran MiXCR on the multiplex PCR reads and lists one entry per CDR3 protein. The sample includes a few hundred thousand distinct CDR3 sequences, about 18% seen only once; the top ten take 40%. This clonotype qualifies as medium-sized.

The rearrangement uses TRBV3-1 and TRBJ2-3, with D unclear. Material for sequencing was blood. The source is a man younger than 35 with Graves' ophthalmopathy. The CDR3 bases are TGTGCCAGCAGCCAAGGGGGCACAGATACGCAGTATTTT. This gives the protein CASSQGGTDTQYF.